Shown below are 32 T cell receptor beta chains from a single sample sequenced in a study of cytomegalovirus exposure and HLA in healthy donors. Primers for the PCR totalled 60 Vbeta and 13 Jbeta. TCRdb's table, derived via immunoSEQ multiplex PCR, lists solely in-frame clones and lacks some. The sample lists tens of thousands of clones, 77% occurring once. Sequencing used PBMCs. Every receptor here comes from a man over 45 in good health and CMV-seropositive.

The chain is built from TRBV29-1 and TRBJ2-1; 14 nucleotides line up with TRBD2. This CDR3 region has 14 residues. The V segment lost 7 bases and the J segment 9 bases; nucleotides outside the gene matches: 8. The V gene's germline CDR1 is SQVTM and CDR2 ANQGSEA. The CDR3 region has the DNA TGCAGCGCCGAGGGACTAGCGGGAGCCATTGAGCAGTTCTTC. Translating gives CSAEGLAGAIEQFF.

The chain employs TRBV5-5 and TRBJ1-4; D is ambiguous. Germline loops: CDR1 SGHKS, CDR2 YYEKEE (reference sequence). The germline V and J ends were trimmed by 0 bases and 8 bases, with 11 bases remaining between them. The CDR3 is 14 residues long. DNA for the CDR3: TGTGCCAGCAGCTTGGGATTTTTAAGCGAAAAACTGTTTTTT. Protein product: CASSLGFLSEKLFF.

The J gene is TRBJ2-5, the V gene TRBV5-6; 9 bases map to TRBD2. The J call is doubtful: the DNA matches TRBJ2-7 better. This CDR3 comprises 12 residues. Germline-derived CDR1 and CDR2 are SGHDT and YYEEEE. The CDR3 sequence: CASSASGNEQYF. As DNA, the CDR3 is TGTGCCAGCAGCGCTAGCGGGAACGAGCAGTACTTC.

This clone was observed a handful of times. The rearrangement uses TRBV9 and TRBJ2-7; 7 bases are a match to TRBD2. The germline V gene has CDR1 SGDLS and CDR2 YYNGEE. With 3 bases clipped from V and 5 bases from J, the junction kept 8 bases outside the gene matches. This CDR3 contains 14 residues. The CDR3 DNA reads as TGTGCCAGCAGCGGGGGGGAGGGCTACCACGAGCAGTACTTC. Translated, it gives CASSGGEGYHEQYF.

J is TRBJ2-3 and V is TRBV27, with D possibly being TRBD2 (6 bases). Germline CDR1 reads MNHEY; CDR2 reads SMNVEV (reference sequence). This CDR3 is 14 amino acids long. With 3 bases removed from V and 6 bases from J, the gap between germline ends came to 13 bases. The CDR3 protein is CASSFTPGRDTQYF. CDR3 sequence (DNA): TGTGCCAGCAGTTTCACACCAGGGAGGGATACGCAGTATTTT.

The genes are TRBV7-2 and TRBJ1-2; D is unclear. CDR1 is SGHTA and CDR2 is FQGNSA in the germline V gene. V was clipped by 5 bases and J by 1 base, with 11 bases between them. The CDR3 is 14 amino acids. CDR3 sequence reads: CASSREMNNYGYTF. CDR3 DNA sequence: TGTGCCAGCAGCCGAGAGATGAATAACTATGGCTACACCTTC. The full variable domain, its missing parts supplied by reference TRBV7-2 and TRBJ1-2, is GAGVSQSPSNKVTEKGKDVELRCDPISGHTALYWYRQSLGQGLEFLIYFQGNSAPDKSGLPSDRFSAERTGGSVSTLTIQRTQQEDSAVYLCASSREMNNYGYTFGSGTRLTVV.

This clone was observed a few times. The CDR3 is CASSLEVQAYEQYF. DNA of the CDR3: TGCGCCAGCAGCTTGGAGGTTCAGGCTTACGAGCAGTACTTC. The genes are TRBV5-1 and TRBJ2-7; no definite D call. This CDR3 spans 14 amino acids. The germline V gene has CDR1 SGHRS and CDR2 YFSETQ. V was pared by 0 bases and J by 4 bases, with 11 bases between.

The chain carries TRBV4-1 and TRBJ2-1; 9 nucleotides agree with TRBD2. The CDR3 length is 18 residues. With V trimmed by 3 bases and J by 6 bases, 15 bases remained unmatched. From germline, CDR1 is MGHRA and CDR2 YSYEKL. The CDR3 DNA reads TGCGCCAGCAGCCACAAAGGAGCGGGACTAGCAGCACCCAATGAGCAGTTCTTC. Its translation: CASSHKGAGLAAPNEQFF.

The chain is built from TRBV6-1 and TRBJ1-1; D ambiguous. CDR3 size: 11 residues. The germline V and J ends were trimmed by 8 bases and 1 base, with 5 bases remaining between them. Germline loops: CDR1 MNHNS, CDR2 SASEGT. CDR3 residues: CASLRNTEAFF. DNA for the CDR3: TGTGCCAGCCTTAGGAACACTGAAGCTTTCTTT.

This chain connects TRBV10-3 to TRBJ1-2, with 10 bases lining up with TRBD1. Germline V gene lookup returns CDR1 ENHRY and CDR2 SYGVKD. Trimming cost V 11 bases and J 3 bases; bases outside gene matches: 12. The CDR3 contains 15 residues. Here the CDR3 DNA reads TGTGCCTCCTCCTCATGGACAGGGGGGGACTATGGCTACACCTTC. Translation: CASSSWTGGDYGYTF.

This clone showed up just once. The chain has TRBV10-1 and TRBJ2-1; 7 positions agree with TRBD1. The CDR3 length is 16 residues. Trimming at V came to 1 base and at J to 1 base, leaving 4 bases not matched to a gene. From germline, CDR1 is WNHNN and CDR2 SYGVQD (reference sequence). The CDR3: CASSELGTASYNEQFF. The CDR3 nucleotides read TGCGCCAGCAGTGAGTTGGGGACAGCTTCCTACAATGAGCAGTTCTTC.

This clone came up a few times. This rearrangement joins TRBV23-1 to TRBJ2-2, with 10 bases that match TRBD1. TRBV23-1 is reported as an ORF; its role is uncertain. V lost 3 bases to trimming and J lost 3 bases; unmatched junction nucleotides: 7. This CDR3 comprises 17 residues. The CDR3 DNA reads as TGCGCCAGCAGTCAGGGGCGGGACAGGGGTTACACCGGGGAGCTGTTTTTT. Translated, it gives CASSQGRDRGYTGELFF.

This clone has more than one count but fewer than ten. The V call is TRBV15, the J call TRBJ1-4; D unresolved. The CDR3 consists of 14 residues. CDR1 and CDR2 from the germline V gene are LNHNV and YYDKDF (reference sequence). The V gene lost 6 bases and the J gene lost 7 bases, with 15 bases spanning the gap. As DNA, the CDR3 is TGTGCCACCAGTGTGGGCCAGGAAACTGAAAAACTGTTTTTT. Its protein is CATSVGQETEKLFF. The complete variable domain, with remaining parts taken from reference TRBV15 and TRBJ1-4, reads DAMVIQNPRYQVTQFGKPVTLSCSQTLNHNVMYWYQQKSSQAPKLLFHYYDKDFNNEADTPDNFQSRRPNTSFCFLDIRSPGLGDTAMYLCATSVGQETEKLFFGSGTQLSVL.

This chain joins TRBV4-1 and TRBJ2-2; D might be TRBD1 (6 bases). The CDR3 contains 17 residues. V shed 1 base and J shed 1 base, with 13 bases lying between them. CDR1 is MGHRA and CDR2 is YSYEKL in the germline V gene. CDR3: CASSQVGGGQNTGELFF. The CDR3 DNA sequence: TGCGCCAGCAGCCAAGTTGGGGGCGGACAGAACACCGGGGAGCTGTTTTTT.

V is TRBV7-3 and J is TRBJ2-3; TRBD1 matches 9 bases. The germline V gene has CDR1 SGHTA and CDR2 FQGTGA. The CDR3 length is 14 residues. The J segment lost 4 bases and the V segment lost 5 bases, leaving 4 bases of the junction unmatched. The DNA for the CDR3 is TGTGCCAGCAGCCGAGACAGGGGGGCAGATACGCAGTATTTT. Translated, it gives CASSRDRGADTQYF.

V usage is TRBV6-6 and J usage is TRBJ2-7; TRBD2 agrees at 10 bases. V was pared by 6 bases and J by 3 bases, with 8 bases of the junction left unmatched. The CDR3 consists of 15 residues. The germline V gene has CDR1 MNHNY and CDR2 SVGAGI (reference sequence). The CDR3 loop is CASRGTSGTRYEQYF. The CDR3 region has the DNA TGTGCCAGCAGGGGAACTAGCGGGACTCGCTACGAGCAGTACTTC.

The chain recombines TRBV6-5 with TRBJ2-3; D is ambiguous. The CDR3 has 15 amino acids. CDR1 is MNHEY and CDR2 is SVGAGI in the germline V gene. V gave up 4 bases and J gave up 0 bases, with 11 bases separating them. The CDR3 coding sequence is TGTGCCAGCAGTTTACGAGATACTAGCACAGATACGCAGTATTTT. Its translation is CASSLRDTSTDTQYF.

This clone was observed a single time. This rearrangement joins TRBV6-6 to TRBJ1-4, with D maybe TRBD1 (6 bases). With 5 bases removed from V and 7 bases from J, the gap between germline ends came to 8 bases. The V gene's germline CDR1 is MNHNY and CDR2 SVGAGI (reference sequence). The CDR3 has 12 residues. CDR3 in DNA: TGTGCCAGCAGTGGGGGCGGTGAAAAACTGTTTTTT. It is translated as CASSGGGEKLFF.

This clone turned up a few times. The rearrangement links TRBV4-1 to TRBJ1-5; the D gene is possibly TRBD1 (5 bases). V shed 1 base and J shed 1 base, with 14 bases lying between them. CDR1 is MGHRA, CDR2 YSYEKL, per germline. This CDR3 has 17 residues. The CDR3 loop reads CASSQGKGRESNQPQHF. For the CDR3, the DNA is TGCGCCAGCAGCCAAGGGAAGGGGAGGGAAAGCAATCAGCCCCAGCATTTT.

This clone was seen a few times. The chain combines TRBV6-5 with TRBJ2-2; 10 bases map to TRBD1. Germline V lookup: CDR1 MNHEY, CDR2 SVGAGI. The CDR3 loop spans 13 amino acids. Trimming at V came to 7 bases and at J to 6 bases, leaving 2 bases not matched to a gene. DNA for the CDR3: TGTGCCAGCACAGGACAGGGGGCCGGGGAGCTGTTTTTT. This encodes CASTGQGAGELFF.

The rearrangement links TRBV19 to TRBJ2-5; TRBD2 is a possible D gene (6 bases). The CDR3 is made up of 15 amino acids. From germline, CDR1 is LNHDA and CDR2 SQIVND (reference sequence). Trimming took off 2 bases at V and 2 bases at J, with 12 bases between the two ends. CDR3: CASSIRGMEQETQYF. CDR3 nucleotides: TGTGCCAGTAGTATACGGGGGATGGAACAAGAGACCCAGTACTTC.

The V and J genes are TRBV9 and TRBJ2-3; TRBD2 aligns across 9 bases. V lost 1 base to trimming and J lost 1 base; unmatched junction nucleotides: 7. The CDR3 sequence is 17 residues long. The germline gives CDR1 SGDLS, CDR2 YYNGEE. The CDR3 protein is CASSVRTSDRGTDTQYF. The DNA of the CDR3 is TGTGCCAGCAGCGTAAGGACTAGCGATAGGGGCACAGATACGCAGTATTTT.

The chain has TRBV30 and TRBJ1-1; 7 bases align to TRBD1. Trimming cost V 0 bases and J 2 bases; bases outside gene matches: 3. The CDR3 extends over 14 amino acids. CDR1 is GTSNPN, CDR2 SVGIG, per germline (reference sequence). DNA of the CDR3: TGTGCCTGGAGTGTCGAAGGGGGCAACACTGAAGCTTTCTTT. Translation gives CAWSVEGGNTEAFF.

The chain joins TRBV11-2 to TRBJ2-5, with 8 bases matching TRBD1. The end of the DNA is better explained by TRBJ2-7, so the J call may be wrong. The CDR3 is 12 amino acids. CDR1 and CDR2 (germline): SGHAT, FQNNGV. CDR3 sequence reads: CASSRDRGEQYF. DNA of the CDR3: TGTGCCAGCAGCCGAGACAGGGGCGAGCAGTACTTC.

This sequence joins TRBV15 and TRBJ2-7; 12 nucleotides match TRBD1. Germline V lookup: CDR1 LNHNV, CDR2 YYDKDF (reference sequence). The V gene end was trimmed by 3 bases and the J gene end by 5 bases; junction bases not matched to a gene: 8. The CDR3 consists of 16 residues. In nucleotides, the CDR3 is TGTGCCACCAGCAGCATACCGGGACAGGGGGCACACGAGCAGTACTTC. It specifies CATSSIPGQGAHEQYF.

The chain links TRBV7-2 to TRBJ2-7, with 7 bases lining up with TRBD2. This CDR3 spans 15 amino acids. V shed 2 bases and J 2 bases; nucleotides not matched to a gene: 6. The germline V gene encodes CDR1 SGHTA and CDR2 FQGNSA. CDR3 region: CASSLISGLPYEQYF. The CDR3 DNA is TGTGCCAGCAGCTTAATTAGCGGGCTACCCTACGAGCAGTACTTC.

This chain joins TRBV5-1 and TRBJ2-6, with 8 bases identical to TRBD1. V gave up 4 bases and J gave up 1 base; unmatched junction bases: 7. CDR1 and CDR2 from the germline V gene are SGHRS and YFSETQ. This CDR3 is 17 amino acids long. The CDR3 protein is CASSRGQAASGANVLTF. CDR3 DNA: TGCGCCAGCAGCCGGGGACAGGCGGCATCTGGGGCCAACGTCCTGACTTTC.

This sequence joins TRBV4-3 and TRBJ2-5; D gene uncertain. The germline V and J ends were trimmed by 1 base and 5 bases, with 11 bases remaining between them. The CDR3 runs to 14 residues. Germline V gives CDR1 LGHNA, CDR2 YSLEER. In DNA form, the CDR3 reads TGCGCCAGCAGCCAAGTATACATGTCGGAGACCCAGTACTTC. Its translation is CASSQVYMSETQYF.

The count of this clone is one. This sequence joins TRBV9 and TRBJ2-3; 7 bases fit TRBD2. Germline CDR1 is SGDLS and CDR2 is YYNGEE. The CDR3 is 13 residues long. Trimming cost V 5 bases and J 2 bases; bases outside gene matches: 2. The CDR3 bases are TGTGCCAGCAGTAGCGGGTCCACAGATACGCAGTATTTT. Translation gives CASSSGSTDTQYF.

This chain connects TRBV9 to TRBJ2-5; D is perhaps TRBD2 (6 bases). V was cut by 4 bases and J by 5 bases, with 18 bases left in between. The CDR3 runs to 15 residues. Germline V gene lookup returns CDR1 SGDLS and CDR2 YYNGEE. DNA for the CDR3: TGTGCCAGCAGCCCCCTAATCGGGAGACTCGAGACCCAGTACTTC. This sequence encodes CASSPLIGRLETQYF.

V gene TRBV7-9 combines with J gene TRBJ2-7; D remains ambiguous. V was cut by 5 bases and J by 0 bases, with 14 bases left in between. The length of the CDR3 is 15 residues. The germline gives CDR1 SEHNR, CDR2 FQNEAQ (reference sequence). DNA of the CDR3: TGTGCCAGCAGCCCTCCAATGAAGAGCTCCTACGAGCAGTACTTC. Translating it yields CASSPPMKSSYEQYF.

As to this clone: Other DNA sequences in this sample translate to the same CDR3. J is TRBJ1-2 and V is TRBV29-1; 8 positions agree with TRBD1. The CDR3 extends over 14 amino acids. Germline V lookup: CDR1 SQVTM, CDR2 ANQGSEA. Unmatched junction bases numbered 9, after V lost 1 base and J lost 8 bases. The CDR3: CSVEVGQGSYGYTF. The CDR3 nucleotides are TGCAGCGTTGAAGTTGGACAGGGCTCCTACGGCTACACCTTC.